These 5 T cell receptor beta chains were all obtained from the same sample, sequenced in a study of T cells in Graves' hyperthyroidism and ophthalmopathy. Amplified TCR beta CDR3 regions came from RNA transcripts. Primed by the HTBI set, a first-round RT-PCR was run on the TCR CDR3. One entry per CDR3 protein results from TCRdb running MiXCR on the multiplex PCR reads. The table lists over 400,000 distinct CDR3 sequences, approximately 23% of them singletons. The sequencing input was blood. The receptor set was obtained from a woman in her seventies with Graves' ophthalmopathy.

This clonotype was observed a few times. This chain uses TRBV10-1 with TRBJ1-1; weak D call: TRBD1 (5 bases). CDR1 is WNHNN, CDR2 SYGVQD, per germline (reference sequence). Deletions cut 3 bases from V and 1 base from J, with 9 bases between. The CDR3 covers 14 residues. The CDR3 loop reads CASSDDSWNTEAFF. Here the CDR3 DNA reads TGCGCCAGCAGTGACGACAGCTGGAACACTGAAGCTTTCTTT.

The rearrangement joins TRBV30 to TRBJ1-2, with 8 bases aligning to TRBD1. The CDR3 is 13 amino acids. The germline V gene encodes CDR1 GTSNPN and CDR2 SVGIG (reference sequence). Trimming cost V 5 bases and J 8 bases; bases outside gene matches: 10. CDR3 in DNA: TGTGCCTGGGTAGGACAGGGTCTGAGCGGCTACACCTTC. Translation gives CAWVGQGLSGYTF.

This clonotype was counted only a few times. This chain joins TRBV2 and TRBJ2-3; 11 nucleotides align to TRBD2. CDR1 and CDR2 from the germline V gene are SNHLY and FYNNEI. The junction had 7 bases not matched to a gene; V was cut back by 7 bases and J by 1 base. This CDR3 region has 16 residues. CDR3 region: CASTLLAGARTDTQYF. CDR3 sequence (DNA): TGTGCCAGCACCCTACTAGCGGGAGCTCGCACAGATACGCAGTATTTT.

The rearrangement links TRBV4-1 to TRBJ2-3; a weak D match, TRBD2 (6 bases). From germline, CDR1 is MGHRA and CDR2 YSYEKL. The CDR3 is 15 amino acids. V lost 5 bases and J 2 bases, leaving 14 bases between the germline ends. In DNA form, the CDR3 reads TGCGCCAGCAGCTTCCGGGACTTGTTCACAGATACGCAGTATTTT. It translates to CASSFRDLFTDTQYF.

This clonotype came up a few times. V is TRBV9 and J is TRBJ1-1; 12 bases are shared with TRBD1. Trimming removed 4 bases from V and 4 bases from J; junction bases left unmatched: 5. This CDR3 region has 15 residues. The germline V gene encodes CDR1 SGDLS and CDR2 YYNGEE. The CDR3 region is CASSRDRGRFTEAFF. The CDR3 nucleotides read TGTGCCAGCAGCCGGGACAGGGGGCGTTTCACTGAAGCTTTCTTT.